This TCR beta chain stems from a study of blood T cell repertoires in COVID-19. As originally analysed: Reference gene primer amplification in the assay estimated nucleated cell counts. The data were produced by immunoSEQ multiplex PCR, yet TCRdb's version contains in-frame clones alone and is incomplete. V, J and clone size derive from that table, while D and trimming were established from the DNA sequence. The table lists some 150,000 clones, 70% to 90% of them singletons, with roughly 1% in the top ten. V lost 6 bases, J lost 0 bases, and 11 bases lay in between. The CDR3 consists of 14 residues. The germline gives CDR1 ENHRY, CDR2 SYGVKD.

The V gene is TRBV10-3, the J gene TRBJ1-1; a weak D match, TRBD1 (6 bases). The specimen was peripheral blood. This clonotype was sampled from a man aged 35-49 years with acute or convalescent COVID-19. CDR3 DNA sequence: TGTGCCATCAGGGGGACAACGATGAACACTGAAGCTTTCTTT. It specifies CAIRGTTMNTEAFF.